These T cell receptor beta chains were read from a single sample in a study of T cell responses to AZD1222 COVID-19 vaccine. The repertoire was sequenced with immunoSEQ multiplex PCR; TCRdb's copy has only in-frame clones and lacks some. The sample lists 86,000 or so clones, roughly 89% seen once, with about 2% in the top ten. The sequences come from peripheral blood, collected on day 0 of AZD1222 vaccination. Source of these receptors: an adult in good health. Both conserved end residues are part of each CDR3. The order of the fields is V gene, CDR3 length, J gene, clone size, CDR3 protein. Clone size appears in some rows only: once, few, many, or a class for an expanded clone.

>TRBV9|16|TRBJ2-1|-
CASSALVGGLSNEQFF
>TRBV6-2/TRBV6-3|14|TRBJ1-6|-
CASSYARGLSPLHF
>TRBV5-1|14|TRBJ1-6|-
CASQTGGINSPLHF
>TRBV5-5|14|TRBJ1-1|-
CASSPRPPNTEAFF
>TRBV30|12|TRBJ2-1|-
CAWSVASNEQFF
>TRBV13|18|TRBJ2-5|-
CASSLGRGRAGGQETQYF
>TRBV10-3|14|TRBJ1-2|-
CAISPGPSSYGYTF
>TRBV7-9|16|TRBJ1-2|-
CASSSFMAGDNYGYTF
>TRBV5-1|15|TRBJ1-2|-
CASSSLDPVGYGYTF
>TRBV5-1|16|TRBJ1-3|-
CASSWGRTASGNTIYF
>TRBV4-1|14|TRBJ1-2|-
CASGIGQGTGGYTF
>TRBV12-3/TRBV12-4|13|TRBJ2-3|-
CASSLDYLDTQYF
>TRBV18|14|TRBJ1-1|once
CASSPRSGSTEAFF
>TRBV6-5|14|TRBJ1-5|-
CASSPVRRGQPQHF
>TRBV3-1/TRBV3-2|17|TRBJ2-2|-
CASSQGRSGWSTGELFF
>TRBV3-1/TRBV3-2|11|TRBJ2-7|-
CASSQMSEQYF
>TRBV5-5|15|TRBJ1-2|-
CASSLGPTGTYGYTF
>TRBV6-4|15|TRBJ2-5|-
CASSESPGGTKTQYF
>TRBV5-4|12|TRBJ1-2|-
CASSLDSYGYTF
>TRBV27|14|TRBJ2-2|-
CASRRDTNTGELFF
>TRBV7-9|15|TRBJ2-1|once
CASSFAGGSYNEQFF
>TRBV4-1|13|TRBJ2-1|-
CASSQATLPEQFF
>TRBV2|14|TRBJ1-1|-
CASRRQGANTEAFF
>TRBV6-5|14|TRBJ1-2|-
CASSYDQGRRGYTF
>TRBV19|18|TRBJ1-3|-
CASSMGGRLGTSGNTIYF
>TRBV2|17|TRBJ1-4|-
CASRRQGRSATNEKLFF
>TRBV9|14|TRBJ2-3|few
CASSVEGITDTQYF
>TRBV30|15|TRBJ2-1|-
CAWSVNLAASGEQFF
>TRBV6-6|13|TRBJ2-2|few
CASSYGTTGELFF
>TRBV20-1|11|TRBJ1-1|-
CSASLQTEAFF
>TRBV5-1|16|TRBJ2-5|once
CASSRRLGGGAETQYF
>TRBV5-1|15|TRBJ1-1|-
CASSLEPGGITEAFF
>TRBV28|14|TRBJ1-2|-
CASSFPGGYYGYTF
>TRBV10-3|14|TRBJ2-3|-
CAILARLEADTQYF
>TRBV6-4|14|TRBJ1-1|-
CASSDSDRNTEAFF
>TRBV7-2|15|TRBJ2-3|-
CASSWTSGGGDTQYF
>TRBV4-1|14|TRBJ2-4|-
CASSHPARENIQYF
>TRBV6-5|15|TRBJ2-7|-
CASSYSGGGTYEQYF
>TRBV3-1/TRBV3-2|14|TRBJ2-5|once
CASSRGLPQETQYF
>TRBV6-5|12|TRBJ2-2|-
CASRQEVGELFF
>TRBV4-1|16|TRBJ2-1|-
CASSQQQGSSYNEQFF
>TRBV5-4|14|TRBJ1-2|-
CASNSGVSNYGYTF
>TRBV18|16|TRBJ2-2|-
CASSPLVEVNTGELFF
>TRBV12-3/TRBV12-4|12|TRBJ1-5|-
CASSSPPGTQHF
>TRBV5-1|15|TRBJ2-2|-
CASSLGQTNTGELFF
>TRBV12-2|15|TRBJ1-2|-
CASRLRGRSNYGYTF
>TRBV11-2|16|TRBJ2-5|-
CASSLGVRGGIETQYF